This TCR beta chain appears in the sequencing data of a study of Graves' ophthalmopathy and Graves' hyperthyroidism. Amplified TCR beta CDR3 regions were obtained using RNA transcripts as template. Following a first-round RT-PCR that used HTBI primers, a second-round multiplex PCR was carried out. MiXCR, applied by TCRdb to the multiplex PCR reads, yields one record per CDR3 protein. The profile shows a few hundred thousand distinct CDR3 sequences, about 18% of them singletons. Exclusion applied to patients with other autoimmune diseases, uncontrolled infections, pregnancy or lactation. Trimming cost V 2 bases and J 1 base, with 8 bases left between them. This CDR3 contains 14 residues. Germline V gene sequence: CDR1 MGHRA, CDR2 YSYEKL. This clonotype was seen many times.

The chain has TRBV4-1 and TRBJ1-1; a weak D match, TRBD1 (5 bases). This receptor was taken from a woman between 18 and 30 years old with Graves' ophthalmopathy. The sequencing input was peripheral blood. CDR3 in amino acids: CASSQTTGNTEAFF. In DNA form, the CDR3 reads TGCGCCAGCAGCCAAACTACAGGGAACACTGAAGCTTTCTTT.